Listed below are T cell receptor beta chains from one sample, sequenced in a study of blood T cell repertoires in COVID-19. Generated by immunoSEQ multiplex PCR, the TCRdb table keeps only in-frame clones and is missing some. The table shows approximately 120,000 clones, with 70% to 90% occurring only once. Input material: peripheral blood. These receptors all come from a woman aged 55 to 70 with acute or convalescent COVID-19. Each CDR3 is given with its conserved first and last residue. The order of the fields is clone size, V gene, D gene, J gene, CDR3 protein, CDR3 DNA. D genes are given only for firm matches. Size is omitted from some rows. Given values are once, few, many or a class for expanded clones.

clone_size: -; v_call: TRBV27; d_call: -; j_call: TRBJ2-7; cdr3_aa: CASGLLEGIYEQYF; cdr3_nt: TGTGCCAGCGGATTACTAGAGGGAATCTACGAGCAGTACTTC
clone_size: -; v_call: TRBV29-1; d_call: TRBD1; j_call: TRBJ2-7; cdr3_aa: CSVVYRGRDEQYF; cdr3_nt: TGCAGCGTGGTATACAGGGGTAGGGACGAGCAGTACTTC
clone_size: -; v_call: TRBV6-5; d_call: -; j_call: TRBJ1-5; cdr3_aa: CASSYSSGQPQHF; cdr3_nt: TGTGCCAGCAGTTACTCGAGTGGTCAGCCCCAGCATTTT
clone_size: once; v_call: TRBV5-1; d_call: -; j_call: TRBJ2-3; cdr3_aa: CASSPGLVPDTQYF; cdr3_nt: TGCGCCAGCAGCCCTGGTCTAGTCCCAGATACGCAGTATTTT
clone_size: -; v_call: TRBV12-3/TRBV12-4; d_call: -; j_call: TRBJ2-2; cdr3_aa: CASSFEDTGELFF; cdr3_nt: TGTGCCAGCAGTTTTGAGGACACCGGGGAGCTGTTTTTT
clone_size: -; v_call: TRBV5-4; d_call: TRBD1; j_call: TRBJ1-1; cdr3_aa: CASSSRTGDTTEAFF; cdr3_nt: TGTGCCAGCAGTTCGAGAACAGGGGACACCACTGAAGCTTTCTTT
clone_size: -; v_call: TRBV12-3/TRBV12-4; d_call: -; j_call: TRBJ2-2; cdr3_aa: CASSYTRAGELFF; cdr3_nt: TGTGCCAGCAGCTATACTAGGGCCGGGGAGCTGTTTTTT
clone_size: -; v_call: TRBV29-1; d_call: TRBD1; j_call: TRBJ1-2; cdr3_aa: CSVRPGTGEGYGYTF; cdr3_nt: TGCAGCGTCCGTCCCGGGACAGGGGAGGGCTATGGCTACACCTTC
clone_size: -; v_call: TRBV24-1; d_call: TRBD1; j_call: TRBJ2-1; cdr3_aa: CATSDRTGNYNEQFF; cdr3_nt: TGTGCCACCAGTGACAGGACAGGTAACTACAATGAGCAGTTCTTC
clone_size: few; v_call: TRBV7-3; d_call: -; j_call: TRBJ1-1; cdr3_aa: CASSSTEGTEAFF; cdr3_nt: TGTGCCAGCAGCTCCACGGAGGGCACTGAAGCTTTCTTT
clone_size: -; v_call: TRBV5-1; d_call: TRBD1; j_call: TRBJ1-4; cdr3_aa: CASSITGVANEKLFF; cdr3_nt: TGCGCCAGCAGCATAACAGGGGTGGCTAATGAAAAACTGTTTTTT
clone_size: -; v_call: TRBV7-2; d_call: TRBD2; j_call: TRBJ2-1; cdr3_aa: CASSLAASGGNEQFF; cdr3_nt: TGTGCCAGCAGCTTGGCGGCTAGCGGGGGGAATGAGCAGTTCTTC
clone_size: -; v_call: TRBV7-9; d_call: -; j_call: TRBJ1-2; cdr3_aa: CASSLVDIYGYTF; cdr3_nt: TGTGCCAGCAGCTTAGTTGACATCTATGGCTACACCTTC
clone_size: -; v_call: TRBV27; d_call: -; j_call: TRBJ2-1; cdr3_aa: CASSLSRVVTGYNEQFF; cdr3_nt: TGTGCCAGCAGTTTAAGCCGCGTGGTTACTGGTTACAATGAGCAGTTCTTC
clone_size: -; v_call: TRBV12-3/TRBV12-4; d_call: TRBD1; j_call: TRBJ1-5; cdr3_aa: CASRTGGNQPQHF; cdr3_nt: TGTGCCAGCAGGACAGGGGGGAATCAGCCCCAGCATTTT
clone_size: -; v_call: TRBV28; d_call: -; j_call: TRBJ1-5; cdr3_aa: CASTAWGQPQHF; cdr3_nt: TGTGCCAGCACCGCCTGGGGCCAGCCCCAGCATTTT
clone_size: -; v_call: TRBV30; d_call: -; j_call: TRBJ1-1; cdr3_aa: CAWGRGGGTEAFF; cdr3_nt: TGTGCCTGGGGAAGGGGAGGGGGGACTGAAGCTTTCTTT
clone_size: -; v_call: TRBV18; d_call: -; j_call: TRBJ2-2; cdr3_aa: CASSPRAVTGELFF; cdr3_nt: TGTGCCAGCTCACCACGTGCAGTTACCGGGGAGCTGTTTTTT
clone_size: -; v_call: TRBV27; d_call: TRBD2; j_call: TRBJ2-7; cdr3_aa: CASSTGLAGIPYEQYF; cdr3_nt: TGTGCCAGCAGTACCGGACTAGCGGGGATTCCGTACGAGCAGTACTTC
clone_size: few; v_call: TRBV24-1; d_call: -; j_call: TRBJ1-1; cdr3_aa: CATRGTGNTEAFF; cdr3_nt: TGTGCCACCAGGGGAACAGGGAACACTGAAGCTTTCTTT
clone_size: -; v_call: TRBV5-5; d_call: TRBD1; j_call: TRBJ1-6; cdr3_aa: CASSGTGRVDSPLHF; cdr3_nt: TGTGCCAGCAGCGGGACAGGGAGGGTAGATTCACCCCTCCACTTT
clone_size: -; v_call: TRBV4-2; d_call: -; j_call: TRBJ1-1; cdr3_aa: CASSQSTLLPEAFF; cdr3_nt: TGTGCCAGCAGCCAGTCGACATTGCTCCCTGAAGCTTTCTTT
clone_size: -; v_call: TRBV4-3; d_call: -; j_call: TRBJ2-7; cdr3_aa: CASSRMVGLIYEQYF; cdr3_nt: TGCGCCAGCAGCCGTATGGTGGGACTGATCTACGAGCAGTACTTC
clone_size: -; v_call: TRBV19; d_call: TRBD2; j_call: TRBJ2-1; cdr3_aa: CASALGLAGSSSYNEQFF; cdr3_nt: TGTGCCAGTGCCCTGGGGCTAGCGGGGTCATCCTCCTACAATGAGCAGTTCTTC
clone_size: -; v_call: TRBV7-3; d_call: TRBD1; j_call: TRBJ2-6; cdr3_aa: CASSPRDRGGSGANVLTF; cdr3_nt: TGTGCCAGCAGCCCCCGGGACAGGGGTGGCTCTGGGGCCAACGTCCTGACTTTC
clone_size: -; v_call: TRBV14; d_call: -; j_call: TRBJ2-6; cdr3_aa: CASRLRGSSGANVLTF; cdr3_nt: TGTGCCAGCAGACTGCGGGGAAGCTCTGGGGCCAACGTCCTGACTTTC
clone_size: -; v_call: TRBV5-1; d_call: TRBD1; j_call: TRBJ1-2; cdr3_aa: CASSLGQGNGYTF; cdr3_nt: TGCGCCAGCAGCTTGGGACAGGGAAATGGCTACACCTTC
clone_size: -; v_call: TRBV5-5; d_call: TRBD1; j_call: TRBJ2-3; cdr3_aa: CASRPGQGVDTQYF; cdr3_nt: TGTGCCAGCAGACCGGGACAGGGGGTAGATACGCAGTATTTT
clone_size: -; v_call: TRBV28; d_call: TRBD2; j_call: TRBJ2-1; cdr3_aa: CASHRGGLGRDNEQFF; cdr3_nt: TGTGCCAGCCATCGCGGGGGGCTGGGGAGAGACAATGAGCAGTTCTTC
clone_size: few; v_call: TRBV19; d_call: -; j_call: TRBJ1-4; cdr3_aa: CASRYPGSYEKLFF; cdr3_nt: TGTGCCAGTAGATATCCGGGGTCTTACGAAAAACTGTTTTTT
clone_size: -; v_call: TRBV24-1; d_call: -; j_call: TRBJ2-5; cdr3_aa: CATSWDSETQYF; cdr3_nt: TGTGCCACCTCTTGGGACTCGGAGACCCAGTACTTC
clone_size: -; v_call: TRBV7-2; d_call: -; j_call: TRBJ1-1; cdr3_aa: CASSLAGVGRFAFF; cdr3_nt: TGTGCCAGCAGCTTAGCGGGTGTGGGGAGATTTGCTTTCTTT
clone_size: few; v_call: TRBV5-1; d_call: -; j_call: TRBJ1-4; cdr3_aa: CASSLGDGGEKLFF; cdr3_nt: TGCGCCAGCAGCTTGGGGGACGGGGGTGAAAAACTGTTTTTT
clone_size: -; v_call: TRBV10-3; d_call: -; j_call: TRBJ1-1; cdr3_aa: CAARESSTEAFF; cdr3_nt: TGTGCCGCCAGGGAATCGAGCACTGAAGCTTTCTTT
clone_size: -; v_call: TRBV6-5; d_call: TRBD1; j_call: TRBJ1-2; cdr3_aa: CASRSPGTGGVGYTF; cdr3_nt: TGTGCCAGCAGGAGCCCCGGGACAGGGGGGGTGGGCTACACCTTC
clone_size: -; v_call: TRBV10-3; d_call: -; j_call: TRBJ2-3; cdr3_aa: CAISESTPGTDTQYF; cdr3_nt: TGTGCCATCAGTGAGTCGACTCCCGGCACAGATACGCAGTATTTT
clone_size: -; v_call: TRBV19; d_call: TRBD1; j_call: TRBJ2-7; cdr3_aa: CASSQDRGYEQYF; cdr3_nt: TGTGCCAGTAGCCAGGACAGGGGCTACGAGCAGTACTTC
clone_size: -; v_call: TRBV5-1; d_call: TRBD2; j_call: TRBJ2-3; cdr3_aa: CASSPGGPTDTQYF; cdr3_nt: TGCGCCAGCAGCCCGGGGGGGCCCACAGATACGCAGTATTTT